The 5 T cell receptor beta chains below were found in one sample sequenced in a study of blood T cells in healthy people across ages. Then a second PCR, running about 6 to 11 cycles, was carried out with a sample-barcoded 5' primer and a J-beta primer mix. TCRdb re-analysed the 5' RACE reads in MiXCR, keeping a single row per CDR3 protein. The table includes fewer than 900,000 distinct CDR3 sequences, about 37% detected once. Sample: blood. The source of these receptors is a man aged 18 to 35 in good health.

The V call is TRBV11-3, the J call TRBJ1-1, with TRBD1 identical over 7 bases. The CDR3 has 12 amino acids. Germline trimming cut 5 bases from V and 7 bases from J; bases unmatched to any gene: 4. Germline CDR1 and CDR2: SGHNT and YENEEA. This CDR3 is CASSRGQREAFF. CDR3 DNA: TGTGCCAGCAGCCGGGGACAGCGTGAAGCTTTCTTT. Supplemented by reference TRBV11-3 and TRBJ1-1, the full variable domain reads EAGVVQSPRYKIIEKKQPVAFWCNPISGHNTLYWYLQNLGQGPELLIRYENEEAVDDSQLPKDRFSAERLKGVDSTLKIQPAELGDSAVYLCASSRGQREAFFGQGTRLTVV.

CDR3: CASSQEGRLRGNQETQYF. Written as DNA, the CDR3 is TGCGCCAGCAGCCAAGAAGGTCGGTTGCGGGGCAACCAAGAGACCCAGTACTTC. The rearrangement links TRBV4-3 to TRBJ2-5, with D tentatively TRBD2 (6 bases). The V gene's germline CDR1 is LGHNA and CDR2 YSLEER. CDR3 length: 18 amino acids. V dropped 0 bases and J dropped 0 bases, with 17 bases sitting between them.

This clonotype was found a few times. The gene calls are TRBV20-1 and TRBJ2-2; 8 bases map to TRBD2. CDR1 is DFQATT and CDR2 is SNEGSKA in the germline V gene (reference sequence). This CDR3 has 16 residues. The V and J ends lost 7 bases and 5 bases, in that order; junction bases with no gene match: 15. The CDR3 nucleotides are TGCAGTGTGGTCCGGCCCGGCGGGGGGACAACCGGGGAGCTGTTTTTT. Residues: CSVVRPGGGTTGELFF.

A word on this clonotype: A much larger clone sits a single nucleotide away, making a read error possible. The chain combines TRBV12-3 or TRBV12-4 with TRBJ2-7; TRBD2 agrees at 10 bases. The tail of the sequence fits TRBJ2-5 better, so the J call may be wrong. This CDR3 is 16 amino acids long. The CDR3 region has the DNA TGTGCCCGCAGGCACATAGCGGGGGGAGGAGAGGAGACCCAGTACTTC. This gives the protein CARRHIAGGGEETQYF.

This chain links TRBV2 with TRBJ2-2; unclear D gene. The CDR3 is 16 residues long. Germline V gene lookup returns CDR1 SNHLY and CDR2 FYNNEI. Trimming pared 5 bases from V and 5 bases from J, leaving 18 bases between. The CDR3 nucleotides are TGTGCCAGCAGTCAAGGGTTAGGCCTCGGGACCGGGGAGCTGTTTTTT. Translating it yields CASSQGLGLGTGELFF.